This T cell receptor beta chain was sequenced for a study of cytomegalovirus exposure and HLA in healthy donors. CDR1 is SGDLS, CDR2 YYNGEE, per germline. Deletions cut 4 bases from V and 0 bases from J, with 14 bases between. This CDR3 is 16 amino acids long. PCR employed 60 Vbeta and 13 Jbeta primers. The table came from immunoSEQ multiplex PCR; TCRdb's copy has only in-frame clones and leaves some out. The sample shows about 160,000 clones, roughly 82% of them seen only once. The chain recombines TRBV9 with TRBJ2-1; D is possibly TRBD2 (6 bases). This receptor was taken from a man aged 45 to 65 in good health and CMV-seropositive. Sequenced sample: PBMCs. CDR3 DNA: TGTGCCAGCAGCCATGGGGACTTAAGCTCCTACAATGAGCAGTTCTTC. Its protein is CASSHGDLSSYNEQFF.